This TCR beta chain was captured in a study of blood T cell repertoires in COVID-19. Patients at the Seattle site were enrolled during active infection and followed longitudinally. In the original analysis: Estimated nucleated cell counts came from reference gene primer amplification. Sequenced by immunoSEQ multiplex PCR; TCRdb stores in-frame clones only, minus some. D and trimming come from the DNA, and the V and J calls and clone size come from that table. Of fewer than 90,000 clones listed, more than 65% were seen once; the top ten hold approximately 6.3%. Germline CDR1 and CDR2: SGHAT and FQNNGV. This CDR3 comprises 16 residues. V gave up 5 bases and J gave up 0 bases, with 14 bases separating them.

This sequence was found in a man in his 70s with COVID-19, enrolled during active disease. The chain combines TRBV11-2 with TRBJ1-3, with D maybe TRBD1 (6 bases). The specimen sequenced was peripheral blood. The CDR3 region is CASSPGTQSSGNTIYF. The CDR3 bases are TGTGCCAGCAGCCCCGGGACACAGAGCTCTGGAAACACCATATATTTT.